This T cell receptor (beta chain) appears in the sequencing data of a study of CD8 T cells in Susac syndrome. The CDR3 spans 14 residues. Germline V gives CDR1 MNHNS, CDR2 SASEGT. The V end was cut by 8 bases, the J end by 3 bases, with 14 bases between. RNA amounts of roughly 0.45 to 1 ug underwent reverse transcription with random hexamers. TCRdb analysed the immunoSEQ multiplex PCR reads with MiXCR anew, one entry per CDR3 protein. The data hold 200,000 to 250,000 distinct CDR3 sequences, with about 95% observed a single time. The sequence was collected from a human donor with Susac syndrome. Sequenced sample: CD4+ T cells from PBMCs. The V and J genes are TRBV6-1 and TRBJ2-1, with D possibly called TRBD1 or TRBD2 (5 bases each). CDR3 in DNA: TGTGCCAGCGTCCGGGACCTCGGCTACAATGAGCAGTTCTTC. This translates into CASVRDLGYNEQFF.